What follows describes a single T cell receptor beta chain. Its antigen is not known. The donors were healthy bone marrow donors. The V end was cut by 8 bases, the J end by 8 bases, with 10 bases between. Looked up from germline, CDR1 is MDHEN and CDR2 is SYDVKM. The CDR3 totals 11 residues. This PCR relied on a set of 60 Vbeta primers and 13 Jbeta primers. Profiling relied on immunoSEQ multiplex PCR, and the TCRdb table lists in-frame clones only, not all of them. Among about 100,000 clones, approximately 80% were seen once, and the ten largest hold 4.2%. The data originate from a study of cytomegalovirus exposure and HLA in healthy donors. Study-level results: Associated with cytomegalovirus, according to the listing, were around 160 TCR beta chains. Sequencing likely produced, as an artifact, a cluster of highly shared sequence variants.

The sequenced sample was PBMCs. The receptor was derived from a male donor in good health and CMV-seronegative. This chain uses TRBV28 with TRBJ2-1, with D possibly matching TRBD2 (6 bases). The CDR3 here is CASLTGDEQFF. CDR3 in DNA: TGTGCCAGCCTCACGGGAGATGAGCAGTTCTTC.